One and the same sample provided the 15 T cell receptor beta chains below, sequenced in a study of Graves' ophthalmopathy and Graves' hyperthyroidism. The sequenced template was RNA, covering the TCR beta CDR3 region. Second-round multiplex PCR followed a first-round RT-PCR using HTBI primers. TCRdb fed the multiplex PCR reads into MiXCR, producing one record per CDR3 protein. The sample has 170,000 or so distinct CDR3 sequences, around two fifths seen once. The sequencing input was peripheral blood. The receptors were sampled from a man in his thirties or forties with Graves' ophthalmopathy.

This clonotype was found many times. The DNA for the CDR3 is TGTGCCAGCCGGGACGGTAGCAATCAGCCCCAGCATTTT. Translating it yields CASRDGSNQPQHF. The rearrangement links TRBV12-3 or TRBV12-4 to TRBJ1-5; tentatively, D is TRBD1 (5 bases). The germline V and J ends were trimmed by 8 bases and 0 bases, with 8 bases remaining between them. This CDR3 has 13 residues.

This clonotype has a count of ten or more. The chain recombines TRBV28 with TRBJ1-1; D is unclear. CDR3 size: 14 residues. Trimming took 2 bases from V and 5 from J, leaving 12 bases between them. The germline V gene encodes CDR1 MDHEN and CDR2 SYDVKM. CDR3 sequence: CASSLRRAGTEAFF. The CDR3 coding sequence is TGTGCCAGCAGTTTAAGAAGGGCAGGAACTGAAGCTTTCTTT. Variable domain in full (rest from reference TRBV28 and TRBJ1-1): DVKVTQSSRYLVKRTGEKVFLECVQDMDHENMFWYRQDPGLGLRLIYFSYDVKMKEKGDIPEGYSVSREKKERFSLILESASTNQTSMYLCASSLRRAGTEAFFGQGTRLTVV.

The chain joins TRBV20-1 to TRBJ1-3, with 7 bases aligning to TRBD1. V lost 3 bases to trimming and J lost 1 base; unmatched junction nucleotides: 3. CDR1 and CDR2 (germline): DFQATT, SNEGSKA (reference sequence). The CDR3 consists of 14 residues. The CDR3 is CSASDRVSGNTIYF. Written as DNA, the CDR3 is TGCAGTGCTAGCGACAGGGTGTCTGGAAACACCATATATTTT.

This clonotype was seen repeatedly, ten times or more. As DNA, the CDR3 is TGTGCCAGCTCTCCGACTCTGGCAGGGGACTATGGCTACACCTTC. Translating gives CASSPTLAGDYGYTF. The chain uses TRBV18 and TRBJ1-2; D is possibly TRBD1 (6 bases). This CDR3 contains 15 residues. V lost 6 bases, J lost 3 bases, and 17 bases lay in between. From germline, CDR1 is KGHSH and CDR2 LQKENI.

This clonotype has at least ten counts. CDR3 sequence (DNA): TGTGCCAGCAGTTCTAGGGGGGACACTGAAGCTTTCTTT. Translated, it gives CASSSRGDTEAFF. J is TRBJ1-1 and V is TRBV27; D might be TRBD1 (6 bases). This CDR3 contains 13 residues. Trimming took off 4 bases at V and 3 bases at J, with 9 bases between the two ends. Germline CDR1 reads MNHEY; CDR2 reads SMNVEV (reference sequence).

This clonotype turned up a few times. CDR3 protein: CASSLPGGYEQYF. The DNA of the CDR3 is TGTGCCAGCAGTTTACCGGGAGGTTACGAGCAGTACTTC. The chain links TRBV28 to TRBJ2-7; 7 positions agree with TRBD2. Germline V gives CDR1 MDHEN, CDR2 SYDVKM. This CDR3 has 13 residues. Germline trimming cut 2 bases from V and 4 bases from J; bases unmatched to any gene: 2.

The V gene is TRBV6-1, the J gene TRBJ2-7; D might be TRBD2 (6 bases). From germline, CDR1 is MNHNS and CDR2 SASEGT. Deletions cut 6 bases from V and 4 bases from J, with 13 bases between. The CDR3 extends over 13 amino acids. Here the CDR3 reads CASRWRASYEQYF. The CDR3 region has the DNA TGTGCCAGCAGATGGAGGGCCTCGTACGAGCAGTACTTC.

This clonotype was observed at least ten times. V gene TRBV7-6 combines with J gene TRBJ1-1, with D possibly being TRBD1 (5 bases). The CDR3 is 15 amino acids. Looked up from germline, CDR1 is SGHVS and CDR2 is FNYEAQ. V lost 4 bases to trimming and J lost 4 bases, with 16 bases between them. The CDR3 here is CASSSQGGSSTEAFF. CDR3 coding DNA: TGTGCCAGCAGCTCGCAGGGAGGCAGCTCCACTGAAGCTTTCTTT.

This clonotype was detected ten times or more. The chain has TRBV7-3 and TRBJ2-2, with 7 nucleotides matching TRBD1. CDR1 is SGHTA, CDR2 FQGTGA, per germline. V was clipped by 7 bases and J by 8 bases; unmatched bases: 13. There are 15 residues in the CDR3. The CDR3 DNA reads as TGTGCCAGCAACTCAAACCGACAGGGCGGGGGGGAGCTGTTTTTT. Translation: CASNSNRQGGGELFF.

The V call is TRBV11-2, the J call TRBJ2-7, with TRBD1 matching over 9 bases. The trim removed 3 bases at V and 0 bases at J, leaving 3 bases unmatched. Germline V CDR1 and CDR2: SGHAT, FQNNGV. The CDR3 is made up of 15 amino acids. The CDR3 spells CASSFSTGGSYEQYF. Written as DNA, the CDR3 is TGTGCCAGCAGCTTTTCGACAGGGGGCTCCTACGAGCAGTACTTC.

This chain uses TRBV4-2 with TRBJ2-7; D not resolved. Germline CDR1 reads LGHNA; CDR2 reads YNFKEQ. V dropped 0 bases and J dropped 0 bases, with 9 bases sitting between them. CDR3 length equals 15 residues. The CDR3, as DNA: TGTGCCAGCAGCCAAGAGCAGATGGGCTCCTACGAGCAGTACTTC. This gives the protein CASSQEQMGSYEQYF.

This clonotype appeared many times. At one end the junction does not follow the germline gene, possibly because of a read error. This chain connects TRBV4-1 to TRBJ2-7; a weak D match, TRBD2 (6 bases). There are 15 residues in the CDR3. CDR1 and CDR2 from the germline V gene are MGHRA and YSYEKL. The CDR3 here is CAGSFGRGSSYEQYF. The CDR3 DNA reads as TGCGCCGGCAGCTTTGGGCGGGGAAGCTCCTACGAGCAGTACTTC.

The rearrangement links TRBV7-8 to TRBJ2-5, with D perhaps TRBD1 (5 bases). The CDR3 covers 11 residues. Germline V gene lookup returns CDR1 SGHVS and CDR2 FQNEAQ. Trimming left V 5 bases short and J 11 bases short, with 12 bases between. CDR3 bases: TGTGCCAGCAGCAACCGACAGTATCAGTACTTC. Translated, it gives CASSNRQYQYF.

The chain combines TRBV2 with TRBJ2-7, with 8 bases lining up with TRBD2. The germline V gene encodes CDR1 SNHLY and CDR2 FYNNEI. The V segment lost 4 bases and the J segment 4 bases; nucleotides outside the gene matches: 15. The CDR3 totals 17 residues. The CDR3 spells CASSGPKISGMAYEQYF. The CDR3, as DNA: TGTGCCAGCAGTGGTCCAAAGATTAGCGGGATGGCGTACGAGCAGTACTTC.

The V call is TRBV12-3 or TRBV12-4, the J call TRBJ1-5, with D tentatively TRBD1 (5 bases). V was cut by 8 bases and J by 0 bases, with 8 bases left in between. The CDR3 covers 13 residues. The CDR3, as DNA: TGTGCCAGCGCGGGGACTAGCAATCAGCCCCAGCATTTT. Its protein is CASAGTSNQPQHF.